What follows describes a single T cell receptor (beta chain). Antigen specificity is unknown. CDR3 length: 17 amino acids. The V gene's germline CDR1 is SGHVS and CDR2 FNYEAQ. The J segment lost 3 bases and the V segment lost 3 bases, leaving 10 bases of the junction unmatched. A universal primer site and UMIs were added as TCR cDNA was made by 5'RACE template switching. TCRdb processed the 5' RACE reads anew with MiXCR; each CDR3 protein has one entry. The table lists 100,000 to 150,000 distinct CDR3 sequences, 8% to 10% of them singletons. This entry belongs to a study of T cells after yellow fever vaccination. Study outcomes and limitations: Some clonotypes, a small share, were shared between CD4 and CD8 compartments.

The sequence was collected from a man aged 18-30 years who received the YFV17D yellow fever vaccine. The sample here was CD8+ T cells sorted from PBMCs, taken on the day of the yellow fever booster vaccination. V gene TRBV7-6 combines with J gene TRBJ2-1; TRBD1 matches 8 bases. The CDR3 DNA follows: TGTGCCAGCAGCTTGGCAGGGGGCTCGACCCTCTACAATGAGCAGTTCTTC. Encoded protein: CASSLAGGSTLYNEQFF.